These 31 T cell receptor beta chains came from one sample sequenced in a study of post-analysis software for immune sequencing data. Their target antigens are unknown. Unique molecular identifiers had been added to the TCR beta cDNA libraries. Via MiXCR, TCRdb re-called the PCR reads, giving one row per CDR3 protein. Of fewer than 700,000 distinct CDR3 sequences listed, roughly 45% are singletons. Broader study findings: Patients carried a few TRBV segments more frequently than controls did, and TRBV5-6, TRBV5-1 and TRBV20-1 were among them.

The source material was blood. These receptors originate from a girl aged 5-17 years with multiple sclerosis.

The chain combines TRBV5-1 with TRBJ2-5, with TRBD1 matching 7 bases. The end of the DNA fits TRBJ2-7 better, so the J call may be wrong. CDR1 SGHRS and CDR2 YFSETQ come from the germline V gene. CDR3 length: 15 residues. CDR3 DNA sequence: TGCGCCAGCAGCTTGGAGGTTCGACAGGGTTACGAGCAGTACTTC. Translated, it gives CASSLEVRQGYEQYF.

This clonotype was seen once. This may arise from a read error, as a much more abundant clone is one base away. The J gene is TRBJ1-2, the V gene TRBV7-6, with D perhaps TRBD1 (6 bases). Looked up from germline, CDR1 is SGHVS and CDR2 is FNYEAQ. The CDR3 extends over 13 amino acids. Trimming stripped 5 bases from V and 1 base from J, with 8 bases between. DNA for the CDR3: TGTGCCAGCAGCGGCAGGGGTAACTATGGCTACACCTTC. Protein product: CASSGRGNYGYTF.

The sample holds a few counts of this clonotype. The chain recombines TRBV7-7 with TRBJ2-2; D is undetermined. V lost 1 base, J lost 5 bases, and 5 bases lay in between. CDR3 length: 13 amino acids. Looked up from germline, CDR1 is SSHAT and CDR2 is FNYEAQ (reference sequence). The CDR3 loop is CASSLETTGELFF. CDR3 nucleotide sequence: TGTGCCAGCAGCTTAGAGACTACCGGGGAGCTGTTTTTT.

This chain links TRBV5-1 with TRBJ1-5; the D gene is possibly TRBD1 (5 bases). Germline CDR1 reads SGHRS; CDR2 reads YFSETQ. The CDR3 runs 15 residues. V dropped 4 bases and J dropped 3 bases, with 14 bases sitting between them. The CDR3 region has the DNA TGCGCCAGCAGCCCCGGCCCAGGGACCAATCAGCCCCAGCATTTT. Translation gives CASSPGPGTNQPQHF.

The V call is TRBV4-1, the J call TRBJ2-7, with D possibly matching TRBD1 (6 bases). Germline V lookup: CDR1 MGHRA, CDR2 YSYEKL. V shed 4 bases and J shed 2 bases, with 18 bases lying between them. CDR3 length: 16 amino acids. The CDR3 spells CASSPLGERTAYEQYF. In DNA, the CDR3 is TGCGCCAGCAGCCCCTTAGGCGAGCGGACAGCCTACGAGCAGTACTTC.

The J gene is TRBJ2-3, the V gene TRBV4-1; a weak D match, TRBD2 (5 bases). V was pared by 4 bases and J by 4 bases, with 12 bases between. Germline V gene data show CDR1 as MGHRA and CDR2 as YSYEKL. This CDR3 is 14 amino acids long. CDR3 protein: CASSLRSSADTQYF. For the CDR3, the DNA is TGCGCCAGCAGCCTCCGTAGTAGCGCAGATACGCAGTATTTT.

This clonotype has more than one count but fewer than ten. This chain links TRBV12-3 or TRBV12-4 with TRBJ2-5; 8 bases fit TRBD1. The CDR3 has 15 amino acids. V lost 3 bases and J lost 5; bases outside the gene matches: 8. The CDR3 bases are TGTGCCAGCAGTTTTAATACAGGGGGTGTGGAGACCCAGTACTTC. Translation gives CASSFNTGGVETQYF.

J is TRBJ2-3 and V is TRBV12-3 or TRBV12-4; D gene uncertain. The CDR3 runs 13 residues. V was shortened by 6 bases and J by 6 bases, with 13 bases between the two germline ends. The CDR3 DNA follows: TGTGCCAGCAGCATTTCGGAGTTGGATACGCAGTATTTT. It codes for CASSISELDTQYF.

The chain is built from TRBV27 and TRBJ2-7, with D possibly being TRBD2 (5 bases). Trimming took off 5 bases at V and 4 bases at J, with 15 bases between the two ends. Germline V CDR1 and CDR2: MNHEY, SMNVEV (reference sequence). CDR3 length: 14 residues. CDR3 sequence reads: CASSPRVPDYEQYF. CDR3 coding DNA: TGTGCCAGCAGTCCGCGGGTGCCGGATTACGAGCAGTACTTC.

This clonotype was seen more than once but under ten times. V usage is TRBV20-1 and J usage is TRBJ2-1, with 10 bases matching TRBD1. The V segment lost 4 bases and the J segment 4 bases; nucleotides outside the gene matches: 16. The CDR3 runs to 18 residues. Germline V gene data show CDR1 as DFQATT and CDR2 as SNEGSKA (reference sequence). Here the CDR3 reads CSANPGQGLPYPYNEQFF. The CDR3 DNA reads as TGCAGTGCTAATCCGGGACAGGGGCTTCCCTACCCTTACAATGAGCAGTTCTTC.

The sample holds a few counts of this clonotype. This chain's CDR3 is CASSPSGTGTDGYTF. The CDR3 coding sequence is TGCGCCAGCAGCCCCTCAGGAACAGGGACGGATGGCTACACCTTC. J is TRBJ1-2 and V is TRBV4-1, with a weak D call TRBD1 (6 bases). V dropped 4 bases and J dropped 6 bases, with 18 bases sitting between them. This CDR3 contains 15 residues. Germline V lookup: CDR1 MGHRA, CDR2 YSYEKL.

The rearrangement links TRBV2 to TRBJ2-5; D is unresolved. The CDR3 consists of 14 residues. Germline V gene data show CDR1 as SNHLY and CDR2 as FYNNEI. The V and J ends lost 4 bases and 5 bases respectively, with 14 bases between them. CDR3 coding DNA: TGTGCCAGCAGTGTGGCGCTACCGGGCGAGACCCAGTACTTC. Translating it yields CASSVALPGETQYF.

This clonotype was seen more than once but under ten times. In DNA, the CDR3 is TGTGCCAGCACTGGGACGGGAATGATCAGCCCCCAGCATTTT. It yields the protein CASTGTGMISPQHF. The chain carries TRBV12-3 or TRBV12-4 and TRBJ1-5, with D maybe TRBD1 (5 bases). The CDR3 covers 14 residues. The V and J ends lost 7 bases and 10 bases respectively, with 20 bases between them.

This clonotype occurred a few times. V gene TRBV4-1 combines with J gene TRBJ2-5; 12 nucleotides match TRBD1. Germline CDR1 reads MGHRA; CDR2 reads YSYEKL. With V trimmed by 4 bases and J by 5 bases, 8 bases remained unmatched. This CDR3 has 16 amino acids. CDR3 region: CASSPGTGGFRETQYF. The DNA of the CDR3 is TGCGCCAGCAGCCCAGGGACAGGGGGCTTTCGGGAGACCCAGTACTTC.

Note on this clonotype: Germline and junction disagree at one end, which may indicate a read error. The rearrangement links TRBV6-5 to TRBJ2-1, with TRBD2 matching 9 bases. Germline lookup yields CDR1 MNHEY and CDR2 SVGAGI. The CDR3 runs 18 residues. CDR3: CTSSYSVVAGGLYNEQFF. CDR3 nucleotides: TGTACCAGCAGTTACTCGGTAGTCGCGGGAGGGCTTTACAATGAGCAGTTCTTC.

The chain links TRBV24-1 to TRBJ2-5; TRBD2 aligns across 10 bases. Looked up from germline, CDR1 is KGHDR and CDR2 is SFDVKD. The CDR3 runs 20 residues. The ends lost 5 bases at V and 2 bases at J; junction bases unmatched: 19. The CDR3 DNA is TGTGCCACCAGTGGCCCAGAGGCTAGCGGGAGACCCAACCGACAAGAGACCCAGTACTTC. Amino acids: CATSGPEASGRPNRQETQYF.

The chain carries TRBV6-6 and TRBJ1-6; 7 bases are a match to TRBD1. Germline V gene data show CDR1 as MNHNY and CDR2 as SVGAGI (reference sequence). CDR3 length equals 14 residues. V lost 2 bases to trimming and J lost 9 bases; unmatched junction nucleotides: 4. CDR3 loop: CASSYTGEASPLHF. The CDR3 DNA sequence: TGTGCCAGCAGTTACACAGGGGAGGCTTCACCCCTCCACTTT.

J is TRBJ2-5 and V is TRBV13, with 7 positions matching TRBD1. The CDR3 sequence is 19 residues long. The junction had 18 bases not matched to a gene; V was cut back by 5 bases and J by 0 bases. Germline lookup yields CDR1 PRHDT and CDR2 FYEKMQ (reference sequence). The CDR3 sequence: CASSPPESFPGQYQETQYF. CDR3 sequence (DNA): TGTGCCAGCAGCCCACCAGAGAGTTTTCCGGGACAGTACCAAGAGACCCAGTACTTC.

This rearrangement joins TRBV5-1 to TRBJ1-1, with a weak D call TRBD1 (6 bases). Germline-derived CDR1 and CDR2 are SGHRS and YFSETQ. Between the trimmed V and J ends, which lost 2 bases and 2 bases, there was a span of 10 bases. CDR3 length: 14 residues. The CDR3 region is CASSFGGSNTEAFF. CDR3 DNA sequence: TGCGCCAGCAGCTTCGGGGGCAGCAACACTGAAGCTTTCTTT.

This clonotype was detected only a few times. This chain links TRBV20-1 with TRBJ2-7; weak D call: TRBD2 (5 bases). The CDR3 runs 12 residues. Trimming took off 5 bases at V and 2 bases at J, with 10 bases between the two ends. Germline V gene data show CDR1 as DFQATT and CDR2 as SNEGSKA (reference sequence). DNA for the CDR3: TGCAGTGCTCGGGGATCCCCCTACGAGCAGTACTTC. This encodes CSARGSPYEQYF.

J is TRBJ1-2 and V is TRBV12-3 or TRBV12-4; TRBD1 might be the D (6 bases). V lost 6 bases to trimming and J lost 8 bases, with 13 bases between them. The CDR3 loop spans 12 amino acids. CDR3 sequence: CASREQGLGYTF. For the CDR3, the DNA is TGTGCCAGCAGAGAGCAGGGGTTGGGCTACACCTTC.

The CDR3 loop reads CASSPYAATGGNQPQHF. Written as DNA, the CDR3 is TGTGCCAGCAGTCCCTATGCCGCGACAGGGGGCAATCAGCCCCAGCATTTT. The rearrangement joins TRBV6-1 to TRBJ1-5, with 8 bases aligning to TRBD1. This CDR3 spans 17 amino acids. V dropped 5 bases and J dropped 2; count of bases not matched to a gene: 11. CDR1 is MNHNS and CDR2 is SASEGT in the germline V gene.

In regard to this clonotype: One junction end does not reproduce the germline sequence, and a read error may be involved. The chain recombines TRBV12-3 or TRBV12-4 with TRBJ1-2; 7 positions match TRBD1. The CDR3 is 18 amino acids. CDR3 sequence: CANSLRVWSTGRPGGYTF. CDR3 DNA: TGTGCCAACAGTTTAAGGGTCTGGTCGACAGGGAGGCCGGGGGGCTACACCTTC.

The rearrangement links TRBV4-2 to TRBJ2-7; perhaps TRBD1 as D (6 bases). The better agreement between TRBJ2-5 and the DNA end casts doubt on the J call. CDR1 LGHNA and CDR2 YNFKEQ come from the germline V gene. The CDR3 spans 16 residues. The CDR3, as DNA: TGTGCCAGCAGCCCCCTCACAGCAGGGGATAAAGAGACCCAGTACTTC. This sequence encodes CASSPLTAGDKETQYF.

This chain uses TRBV12-3 or TRBV12-4 with TRBJ2-7; a weak D match, TRBD1 (5 bases). Trimming cost V 5 bases and J 3 bases, with 17 bases left between them. CDR3 size: 15 residues. CDR3 nucleotide sequence: TGTGCCAGCAGTAATTGGGGCATTCGAGGCTACGAGCAGTACTTC. Translated: CASSNWGIRGYEQYF.

The chain employs TRBV20-1 and TRBJ2-7; the D gene could be TRBD1 or TRBD2 (5 bases each). The germline CDR1 and CDR2 sequences are DFQATT and SNEGSKA (reference sequence). V was pared by 1 base and J by 7 bases, with 8 bases between. This CDR3 is 11 amino acids long. This CDR3 is CSARGGWEQYF. The DNA of the CDR3 is TGCAGTGCTAGAGGGGGGTGGGAGCAGTACTTC.

Only a few counts were recorded for this clonotype. The J gene is TRBJ2-1, the V gene TRBV12-3 or TRBV12-4; TRBD1 or TRBD2 may be the D gene (5 bases each). V shed 5 bases and J shed 4 bases, with 18 bases lying between them. The CDR3 is 16 amino acids. CDR3 amino acids: CASSLRGAAMYNEQFF. Written as DNA, the CDR3 is TGTGCCAGCAGTCTAAGGGGAGCCGCTATGTACAATGAGCAGTTCTTC.

This clonotype was seen more than once but under ten times. V is TRBV20-1 and J is TRBJ2-4; D not resolved. V was shortened by 0 bases and J by 0 bases, with 15 bases between the two germline ends. This CDR3 contains 17 residues. Germline V gene data show CDR1 as DFQATT and CDR2 as SNEGSKA (reference sequence). The CDR3 DNA reads TGCAGTGCTAGAGATTTTAGGGATGGGTTAGCCAAAAACATTCAGTACTTC. Translated, it gives CSARDFRDGLAKNIQYF.

This clonotype was seen only a few times. The chain joins TRBV20-1 to TRBJ2-7, with 8 positions matching TRBD2. Germline lookup yields CDR1 DFQATT and CDR2 SNEGSKA (reference sequence). This CDR3 comprises 11 residues. After removal of 0 bases from V and 12 bases from J, the junction contained 4 bases not matched to a gene. The CDR3 bases are TGCAGTGCTAGAGATAGCGGGATGGCGTACTTC. Its translation: CSARDSGMAYF.

This clonotype has just a few counts. This chain links TRBV12-3 or TRBV12-4 with TRBJ2-5; 8 bases match TRBD1. The trim removed 3 bases at V and 2 bases at J, leaving 5 bases unmatched. This CDR3 has 15 amino acids. In DNA form, the CDR3 reads TGTGCCAGCAGTTTGGGGGGACAGGTACAAGAGACCCAGTACTTC. It yields the protein CASSLGGQVQETQYF.

In its sample, this clonotype was seen a few times. J is TRBJ1-2 and V is TRBV7-2, with D perhaps TRBD1 (5 bases). This CDR3 is 13 amino acids long. Germline lookup yields CDR1 SGHTA and CDR2 FQGNSA. With 5 bases removed from V and 7 bases from J, the gap between germline ends came to 14 bases. The CDR3 protein is CASSPAKGTGYTF. The DNA of the CDR3 is TGTGCCAGCAGCCCGGCCAAAGGGACTGGCTACACCTTC.